The T cell receptor (beta chain) described here comes from a study of blood T cell repertoires in COVID-19. V shed 3 bases, J shed 5 bases, and the junction held 6 bases outside the gene matches. Germline V gives CDR1 KGHSH, CDR2 LQKENI. The CDR3 extends over 15 amino acids. Profiled with immunoSEQ multiplex PCR; TCRdb holds only in-frame clones, not every one. The sample consists of approximately 100,000 clones, about 79% of them appearing once. The sequence derives from a man aged 60 to 69 with acute or convalescent COVID-19. V gene TRBV18 combines with J gene TRBJ1-4, with 7 nucleotides matching TRBD1. Material for sequencing was peripheral blood. The CDR3 DNA sequence: TGTGCCAGCTCACCCTCGACAGGGTCGAATGAAAAACTGTTTTTT. Protein sequence: CASSPSTGSNEKLFF.